Listed here are 20 T cell receptor beta chains from one sample, sequenced in a study of cytomegalovirus exposure and HLA in healthy donors. Primers: 60 Vbeta forward and 13 Jbeta reverse. Sequenced by immunoSEQ multiplex PCR; TCRdb stores in-frame clones only, minus some. The data hold 110,000 or so clones, with 82% observed a single time. The sample was PBMCs. These TCRs come from a woman younger than 35 in good health and CMV-seronegative.

The chain is built from TRBV28 and TRBJ2-3, with TRBD2 matching over 11 bases. In germline, CDR1 is MDHEN, CDR2 SYDVKM. V lost 10 bases and J lost 8; bases outside the gene matches: 11. The CDR3 is 14 amino acids. In nucleotides, the CDR3 is TGTGCCACCTCACTAGCGGGAGTACCTACTACGCAGTATTTT. It translates to CATSLAGVPTTQYF.

The chain links TRBV7-2 to TRBJ1-6, with 8 nucleotides matching TRBD1. Germline-derived CDR1 and CDR2 are SGHTA and FQGNSA. The V segment lost 5 bases and the J segment 9 bases; nucleotides outside the gene matches: 9. The CDR3 loop spans 15 amino acids. CDR3: CASSTWTGNSSPLHF. The DNA for the CDR3 is TGTGCCAGCAGCACGTGGACAGGGAATTCTTCACCCCTCCACTTT.

This chain links TRBV27 with TRBJ1-4; tentatively, D is TRBD1 (6 bases). Germline V gene data show CDR1 as MNHEY and CDR2 as SMNVEV (reference sequence). This CDR3 spans 15 amino acids. V lost 2 bases and J lost 3, with 10 bases in between. CDR3: CASSLGGGSNEKLFF. CDR3 nucleotide sequence: TGTGCCAGCAGTTTAGGGGGGGGCTCTAATGAAAAACTGTTTTTT.

CDR3 amino acids: CASSLGPRVAGELFF. CDR3 sequence (DNA): TGTGCCAGCAGCTTAGGCCCGAGGGTGGCCGGGGAGCTGTTTTTT. The chain has TRBV11-2 and TRBJ2-2; D possibly corresponds to TRBD2 (5 bases). The V and J ends lost 1 base and 6 bases respectively, with 12 bases between them. CDR1 and CDR2 (germline): SGHAT, FQNNGV. This CDR3 comprises 15 residues.

V gene TRBV19 combines with J gene TRBJ1-5; 9 bases match TRBD1. The CDR3 has 14 amino acids. The V and J ends lost 11 bases and 4 bases, in that order; junction bases with no gene match: 9. Germline V gives CDR1 LNHDA, CDR2 SQIVND (reference sequence). CDR3 in amino acids: CAAQTGGGNQPQHF. The CDR3, as DNA: TGTGCCGCACAGACAGGGGGAGGGAATCAGCCCCAGCATTTT.

V is TRBV10-3 and J is TRBJ2-7; 9 bases align to TRBD1. The CDR3 extends over 16 amino acids. After removal of 2 bases from V and 5 bases from J, the junction contained 10 bases not matched to a gene. Germline V gives CDR1 ENHRY, CDR2 SYGVKD. CDR3 nucleotide sequence: TGTGCCATCAGTGAGGGTCCCGGGACAGGGATCGACGAGCAGTACTTC. This codes for CAISEGPGTGIDEQYF.

This chain links TRBV30 with TRBJ2-7; the D gene is possibly TRBD2 (5 bases). V was pared by 0 bases and J by 0 bases, with 9 bases between. The CDR3 spans 14 residues. Germline V gives CDR1 GTSNPN, CDR2 SVGIG (reference sequence). CDR3 region: CAWSVRRSSYEQYV. In nucleotides, the CDR3 is TGTGCCTGGAGTGTACGGAGGAGCTCCTACGAGCAGTACGTC.

This chain connects TRBV7-9 to TRBJ1-6; possibly TRBD1 for D (5 bases). The CDR3 has 12 amino acids. The ends were cut back, 5 bases at V and 14 bases at J, with 13 bases in the middle. The germline V gene encodes CDR1 SEHNR and CDR2 FQNEAQ (reference sequence). The chain's CDR3 is CASSDWGDSLHF. Written as DNA, the CDR3 is TGTGCCAGCAGCGACTGGGGGGACTCCCTCCACTTT.

This chain connects TRBV5-4 to TRBJ1-1, with D perhaps matching TRBD1 (6 bases). Germline V gene data show CDR1 as SGHNT and CDR2 as YYREEE (reference sequence). Trimming pared 4 bases from V and 1 base from J, leaving 14 bases between. This CDR3 comprises 15 residues. This CDR3 is CASSLRGHPNTEAFF. The CDR3 DNA reads as TGTGCCAGCAGCCTAAGGGGACACCCGAACACTGAAGCTTTCTTT.

This rearrangement joins TRBV5-1 to TRBJ2-5, with unresolved D. V was trimmed by 2 bases and J by 4 bases, leaving 9 bases between them. Germline lookup yields CDR1 SGHRS and CDR2 YFSETQ. The CDR3 has 13 residues. The DNA for the CDR3 is TGCGCCAGCAGCTTAGCGAATCGAGAGACCCAGTACTTC. It specifies CASSLANRETQYF.

This sequence joins TRBV28 and TRBJ2-1; 7 nucleotides agree with TRBD1. The germline gives CDR1 MDHEN, CDR2 SYDVKM. The CDR3 contains 14 residues. Trimming cost V 5 bases and J 4 bases; bases outside gene matches: 5. The CDR3 is CASSTGAIYNEQFF. The CDR3 nucleotides are TGTGCCAGCAGTACAGGGGCCATTTACAATGAGCAGTTCTTC.

The CDR3 reads CASSIPIAPFQPQHF. The DNA for the CDR3 is TGTGCCAGTAGTATACCCATAGCACCTTTCCAGCCCCAGCATTTT. The chain combines TRBV19 with TRBJ1-5; D is ambiguous. Germline CDR1 reads LNHDA; CDR2 reads SQIVND (reference sequence). V lost 2 bases and J 7 bases, leaving 15 bases between the germline ends. CDR3 length: 15 amino acids.

This clone was seen a handful of times. This chain's CDR3 is CASSQTQGVSGNTIYF. DNA of the CDR3: TGTGCCAGCAGCCAGACCCAGGGGGTCTCTGGAAACACCATATATTTT. J is TRBJ1-3 and V is TRBV5-4, with 7 bases identical to TRBD1. With 4 bases clipped from V and 0 bases from J, the junction kept 7 bases outside the gene matches. The germline V gene has CDR1 SGHNT and CDR2 YYREEE (reference sequence). The CDR3 covers 16 residues.

The V and J genes are TRBV2 and TRBJ2-1; 8 bases fit TRBD2. Germline V gives CDR1 SNHLY, CDR2 FYNNEI. J was trimmed by 4 bases and V by 6 bases; bases with no gene match: 8. This CDR3 contains 15 residues. The CDR3 sequence is CASRQRENTYNEQFF. CDR3 DNA sequence: TGTGCCAGCAGGCAGCGGGAGAATACATACAATGAGCAGTTCTTC.

The chain joins TRBV10-3 to TRBJ1-3; 7 positions agree with TRBD1. CDR1 ENHRY and CDR2 SYGVKD come from the germline V gene. The V gene end was trimmed by 11 bases and the J gene end by 2 bases; junction bases not matched to a gene: 15. The CDR3 is 16 residues long. The CDR3 loop reads CAVKADREHAGNTIYF. The CDR3 DNA reads as TGTGCCGTAAAGGCCGACAGGGAACATGCTGGAAACACCATATATTTT.

The CDR3 is CASSLYQGNEKLFF. The CDR3 nucleotides are TGTGCCAGCAGCTTATATCAGGGGAATGAAAAACTGTTTTTT. The rearrangement links TRBV11-2 to TRBJ1-4, with D maybe TRBD1 (6 bases). This CDR3 spans 14 amino acids. Germline V gene lookup returns CDR1 SGHAT and CDR2 FQNNGV. The ends were cut back, 2 bases at V and 5 bases at J, with 9 bases in the middle.

The V and J genes are TRBV13 and TRBJ1-6; D may be TRBD1 (6 bases). In germline, CDR1 is PRHDT, CDR2 FYEKMQ (reference sequence). This CDR3 spans 18 amino acids. V lost 5 bases and J lost 7, with 24 bases in between. The CDR3 reads CASSPGSEGRGGNSPLHF. The DNA of the CDR3 is TGTGCCAGCAGCCCAGGCTCCGAGGGGAGGGGGGGGAATTCACCCCTCCACTTT.

This clone has a single count. V and J are TRBV30 and TRBJ1-2; D is possibly TRBD1 (5 bases). Trimming left V 0 bases short and J 4 bases short, with 9 bases between. The CDR3 is made up of 13 amino acids. From germline, CDR1 is GTSNPN and CDR2 SVGIG (reference sequence). The CDR3 region is CAWSVTGFYGYTF. CDR3 in DNA: TGTGCCTGGAGTGTTACAGGCTTCTATGGCTACACCTTC.

The gene calls are TRBV5-1 and TRBJ2-5, with D perhaps matching TRBD1 (6 bases). The CDR3 runs 14 residues. V shed 3 bases and J shed 5 bases, with 14 bases lying between them. Germline V gives CDR1 SGHRS, CDR2 YFSETQ. The DNA for the CDR3 is TGCGCCAGCAGCTCCCGGGCCCAGGGGGAGACCCAGTACTTC. This sequence encodes CASSSRAQGETQYF.

This sequence joins TRBV5-1 and TRBJ2-1; 8 nucleotides line up with TRBD2. Germline values: CDR1 SGHRS, CDR2 YFSETQ. V was pared by 6 bases and J by 8 bases, with 13 bases of the junction left unmatched. There are 15 residues in the CDR3. The CDR3 DNA sequence: TGCGCCAGCACCCCACACCAGCGGGAGTATGATGAGCAGTTCTTC. Translated, it gives CASTPHQREYDEQFF.